The 18 T cell receptor beta chains below were found in one sample sequenced in a study of response to subunit inactivated influenza vaccine. TCRdb independently ran MiXCR on the RT-PCR reads; one entry per CDR3 protein. The sample holds 450,000 to 600,000 distinct CDR3 sequences, 16% seen once. Specimen: CD4+ T cells sorted from PBMCs, collected less than 30 months after vaccination. These receptors came from a man aged 50-75 years who received an inactivated influenza vaccine.

This clonotype was observed a handful of times. The V gene is TRBV4-3, the J gene TRBJ2-2; D is uncertain. The CDR3 sequence is 15 residues long. V was cut by 1 base and J by 3 bases, with 9 bases left in between. Germline lookup yields CDR1 LGHNA and CDR2 YSLEER. The DNA of the CDR3 is TGCGCCAGCAGCCAAGTCGGCTCCTACACCGGGGAGCTGTTTTTT. As protein: CASSQVGSYTGELFF.

In this sample, this clonotype turned up a few times. The rearrangement links TRBV12-3 or TRBV12-4 to TRBJ2-3; either TRBD1 or TRBD2 may fit D (6 bases each). The CDR3 is 14 residues long. The V and J ends lost 8 bases and 0 bases respectively, with 12 bases between them. The DNA for the CDR3 is TGTGCCAGCGCTAGGGGGGAAAGCACAGATACGCAGTATTTT. Translated, it gives CASARGESTDTQYF.

This clonotype turned up a few times. The chain recombines TRBV11-1 with TRBJ2-3, with 9 bases identical to TRBD2. Germline assignment: CDR1 SGHAT and CDR2 FQDESV (reference sequence). V gave up 5 bases and J gave up 1 base; unmatched junction bases: 16. The CDR3 extends over 19 amino acids. This CDR3 is CASSPGLVAGERRTDTQYF. CDR3 bases: TGTGCCAGCAGCCCCGGTCTGGTAGCGGGGGAGCGGCGCACAGATACGCAGTATTTT. Full variable domain (remainder filled in from reference TRBV11-1 and TRBJ2-3): EAEVAQSPRYKITEKSQAVAFWCDPISGHATLYWYRQILGQGPELLVQFQDESVVDDSQLPKDRFSAERLKGVDSTLKIQPAELGDSAMYLCASSPGLVAGERRTDTQYFGPGTRLTVL.

This clonotype was seen at least ten times. The V and J genes are TRBV12-3 or TRBV12-4 and TRBJ2-7; 7 bases align to TRBD1. With V trimmed by 3 bases and J by 1 base, 6 bases remained unmatched. This CDR3 is 15 amino acids long. The chain's CDR3 is CASSFGQASSYEQYF. Here the CDR3 DNA reads TGTGCCAGCAGTTTTGGACAGGCATCTTCCTACGAGCAGTACTTC.

This clonotype was observed a handful of times. This chain's CDR3 is CASSLDSSEQFF. CDR3 bases: TGTGCCAGCAGCCTGGACAGTTCCGAGCAGTTCTTC. V usage is TRBV11-2 and J usage is TRBJ2-1, with TRBD1 as a possible D gene (6 bases). The CDR3 contains 12 residues. Germline assignment: CDR1 SGHAT and CDR2 FQNNGV. Trimming cost V 5 bases and J 10 bases, with 12 bases left between them.

In this sample, this clonotype turned up a few times. The chain is built from TRBV6-1 and TRBJ1-1; D possibly corresponds to TRBD1 (6 bases). V was cut by 7 bases and J by 4 bases, with 16 bases left in between. The CDR3 contains 14 residues. Germline values: CDR1 MNHNS, CDR2 SASEGT. CDR3 protein: CASNLGGGITEAFF. The CDR3 DNA sequence: TGTGCCAGCAACCTAGGGGGGGGAATCACTGAAGCTTTCTTT.

The CDR3 reads CASSPYPGGAGLQSNQPQHF. CDR3 DNA: TGTGCCAGCAGTCCTTACCCAGGGGGCGCGGGTCTTCAAAGCAATCAGCCCCAGCATTTT. The V call is TRBV12-3 or TRBV12-4, the J call TRBJ1-5, with 8 bases aligning to TRBD1. J was trimmed by 1 base and V by 5 bases; bases with no gene match: 19. The CDR3 is 20 amino acids.

This clonotype was detected only a few times. This chain joins TRBV11-1 and TRBJ2-7; D is possibly TRBD2 (8 bases). This CDR3 spans 18 amino acids. The V end was cut by 5 bases, the J end by 2 bases, with 25 bases between. Germline CDR1 reads SGHAT; CDR2 reads FQDESV (reference sequence). The CDR3 region has the DNA TGTGCCAGCAGCCCCCGACAGGGAGGTCCAGCGGGGGCCTACGAGCAGTACTTC. Translated: CASSPRQGGPAGAYEQYF.

A few counts support this clonotype. The chain combines TRBV20-1 with TRBJ1-5; D is unresolved. Germline-derived CDR1 and CDR2 are DFQATT and SNEGSKA (reference sequence). V lost 1 base, J lost 11 bases, and 12 bases lay in between. The CDR3 consists of 12 residues. The CDR3 is CSARGASPAQHF. The CDR3 bases are TGCAGTGCTAGAGGGGCCAGCCCGGCCCAGCATTTT.

This clonotype was seen a few times. V usage is TRBV25-1 and J usage is TRBJ1-5, with TRBD1 as a possible D gene (5 bases). The V gene's germline CDR1 is MGHDK and CDR2 SYGVNS. The CDR3 has 14 amino acids. The V end was cut by 2 bases, the J end by 7 bases, with 12 bases between. CDR3 nucleotides: TGTGCCAGCAGTGAAGGCGGGGGGGTGCAGCCCCAGCATTTT. Protein sequence: CASSEGGGVQPQHF. The complete variable domain, with remaining parts taken from reference TRBV25-1 and TRBJ1-5, reads EADIYQTPRYLVIGTGKKITLECSQTMGHDKMYWYQQDPGMELHLIHYSYGVNSTEKGDLSSESTVSRIRTEHFPLTLESARPSHTSQYLCASSEGGGVQPQHFGDGTRLSIL.

This chain's CDR3 is CASSKGAGGWEQYF. CDR3 coding DNA: TGTGCCAGCAGCAAAGGAGCGGGAGGCTGGGAGCAGTACTTC. The genes are TRBV21-1 and TRBJ2-7; the table gives TRBD2 as D, unverified against the DNA. TRBV21-1 is marked as a pseudogene. The CDR3 covers 14 residues.

This chain joins TRBV20-1 and TRBJ1-2, with 7 bases fitting TRBD1. V shed 3 bases and J 5 bases; nucleotides not matched to a gene: 9. The CDR3 covers 14 residues. The V gene's germline CDR1 is DFQATT and CDR2 SNEGSKA (reference sequence). CDR3 coding DNA: TGCAGTGCTAGGGGGGGACAGTTTTTATATGGCTACACCTTC. Translated, it gives CSARGGQFLYGYTF.

The chain is built from TRBV10-3 and TRBJ2-2; 7 nucleotides match TRBD2. The V and J ends lost 10 bases and 0 bases, in that order; junction bases with no gene match: 11. Germline V gene data show CDR1 as ENHRY and CDR2 as SYGVKD. The CDR3 is made up of 16 amino acids. The CDR3 protein is CATGSSGSANTGELFF. The CDR3, as DNA: TGTGCCACCGGGAGTAGCGGGTCCGCGAACACCGGGGAGCTGTTTTTT.

Only a few counts were recorded for this clonotype. The chain uses TRBV11-1 and TRBJ2-7; D gene ambiguous. This CDR3 region has 13 residues. Germline V gene data show CDR1 as SGHAT and CDR2 as FQDESV (reference sequence). V was clipped by 3 bases and J by 5 bases, with 11 bases between them. The CDR3 sequence is CASSFTGSHEQYF. As DNA, the CDR3 is TGTGCCAGCAGCTTTACTGGGTCCCACGAGCAGTACTTC.

This clonotype was detected only a few times. The chain uses TRBV2 and TRBJ2-1; perhaps TRBD2 as D (6 bases). This CDR3 has 14 residues. From germline, CDR1 is SNHLY and CDR2 FYNNEI. The germline V and J ends were trimmed by 4 bases and 7 bases, with 14 bases remaining between them. The CDR3 nucleotides read TGTGCCAGCAGTGCCCGTCTAGCGAAGAATGAGCAGTTCTTC. It specifies CASSARLAKNEQFF. The full variable domain, with the rest looked up from reference TRBV2 and TRBJ2-1, is EPEVTQTPSHQVTQMGQEVILRCVPISNHLYFYWYRQILGQKVEFLVSFYNNEISEKSEIFDDQFSVERPDGSNFTLKIRSTKLEDSAMYFCASSARLAKNEQFFGPGTRLTVL.

This clonotype was found a few times. The genes are TRBV5-1 and TRBJ1-1; D ambiguous. The V end was cut by 4 bases, the J end by 5 bases, with 18 bases between. Germline V gene data show CDR1 as SGHRS and CDR2 as YFSETQ. This CDR3 is 15 amino acids long. The CDR3 DNA follows: TGCGCCAGCAGCAGGAGGTCCGCAGAGAAGACTGAAGCTTTCTTT. This gives the protein CASSRRSAEKTEAFF. The whole variable domain, filled in from reference TRBV5-1 and TRBJ1-1, reads KAGVTQTPRYLIKTRGQQVTLSCSPISGHRSVSWYQQTPGQGLQFLFEYFSETQRNKGNFPGRFSGRQFSNSRSEMNVSTLELGDSALYLCASSRRSAEKTEAFFGQGTRLTVV.

As concerns this clonotype: An end of the junction differs from the germline gene, which may be a read error. The V gene is TRBV12-3 or TRBV12-4, the J gene TRBJ2-7; D unclear. The CDR3 runs 13 residues. The CDR3 DNA reads as TGTGTCAGCAGTTTTGGACCACTCTACGAGCAGTACTTC. Translated: CVSSFGPLYEQYF.

This rearrangement joins TRBV5-1 to TRBJ2-7; 11 bases are shared with TRBD2. In germline, CDR1 is SGHRS, CDR2 YFSETQ. J gave up 2 bases and V 2 bases, and 9 bases lay outside the gene matches. The CDR3 sequence is 17 residues long. In DNA form, the CDR3 reads TGCGCCAGCAGCTTTACACTAGCGGGGGACCCGACCTACGAGCAGTACTTC. Protein sequence: CASSFTLAGDPTYEQYF.